These 29 T cell receptor beta chains share one sample of origin, sequenced in a study of PD-L1 blockade in urothelial cancer. Produced via immunoSEQ multiplex PCR; TCRdb's table is partial and in-frame only. Here the sample spans 50,000 to 60,000 clones, roughly 86% being singletons. Sequences were derived from PBMCs, sampled around atezolizumab (anti-PD-L1) treatment. The receptor set was obtained from a man aged 45-65 years with urothelial cancer.

As DNA, the CDR3 is TGTGCCAGCAGTTCCCCGGACAGGGGACCTGGCTACACCTTC. Translated: CASSSPDRGPGYTF. The chain joins TRBV28 to TRBJ1-2; 9 nucleotides agree with TRBD1. CDR3 length: 14 amino acids. Trimming cost V 4 bases and J 7 bases; bases outside gene matches: 7. The germline V gene has CDR1 MDHEN and CDR2 SYDVKM.

The chain has TRBV4-1 and TRBJ1-5; 7 bases map to TRBD1. J gave up 2 bases and V 4 bases, and 8 bases lay outside the gene matches. This CDR3 region has 16 residues. Germline CDR1 is MGHRA and CDR2 is YSYEKL. The CDR3 nucleotides are TGCGCCAGCAGCCCAGACAGGGTGTCAGGCAATCAGCCCCAGCATTTT. It encodes CASSPDRVSGNQPQHF.

This clone was seen only once. The V gene is TRBV5-1, the J gene TRBJ2-7; TRBD1 agrees at 8 bases. CDR1 is SGHRS and CDR2 is YFSETQ in the germline V gene. With 3 bases clipped from V and 4 bases from J, the junction kept 9 bases outside the gene matches. CDR3 size: 15 residues. The CDR3 sequence: CASSYRTGRTYEQYF. CDR3 DNA sequence: TGCGCCAGCAGCTACCGGACAGGGCGAACTTACGAGCAGTACTTC.

V and J are TRBV27 and TRBJ1-6; a possible D gene is TRBD1 (5 bases). From germline, CDR1 is MNHEY and CDR2 SMNVEV (reference sequence). V lost 4 bases and J lost 5, with 9 bases in between. The CDR3 totals 14 residues. This chain's CDR3 is CASSYPGNNSPLHF. The CDR3 DNA reads TGTGCCAGCAGTTACCCAGGGAATAATTCACCCCTCCACTTT.

The gene calls are TRBV27 and TRBJ1-1; D may be TRBD1 (6 bases). The V and J ends lost 0 bases and 5 bases respectively, with 13 bases between them. The CDR3 sequence is 15 residues long. Germline V gene data show CDR1 as MNHEY and CDR2 as SMNVEV (reference sequence). The CDR3 reads CASSLSLGASTEAFF. CDR3 coding DNA: TGTGCCAGCAGTTTATCTCTGGGGGCGAGTACTGAAGCTTTCTTT.

This clone was observed once. This chain uses TRBV6-1 with TRBJ2-3; TRBD1 agrees at 7 bases. With V trimmed by 4 bases and J by 4 bases, 2 bases remained unmatched. Germline assignment: CDR1 MNHNS and CDR2 SASEGT. The CDR3 has 13 residues. Here the CDR3 DNA reads TGTGCCAGCAGTGTGACAGGGTCAGATACGCAGTATTTT. Its translation: CASSVTGSDTQYF.

The J gene is TRBJ2-7, the V gene TRBV11-2; 7 bases are a match to TRBD2. This CDR3 region has 15 residues. Trimming cost V 2 bases and J 2 bases; bases outside gene matches: 6. CDR1 and CDR2 from the germline V gene are SGHAT and FQNNGV. The CDR3 DNA reads as TGTGCCAGCAGCTTATCTAGCGGCCGGCCCTACGAGCAGTACTTC. This gives the protein CASSLSSGRPYEQYF.

The genes are TRBV5-5 and TRBJ2-7; the match to TRBD2 covers 8 bases. The CDR3 runs 15 residues. Trimming cost V 4 bases and J 6 bases; bases outside gene matches: 12. CDR1 and CDR2 from the germline V gene are SGHKS and YYEKEE (reference sequence). In DNA form, the CDR3 reads TGTGCCAGCAGCGGGGAGCCGGGAGGGTGGAGCGAGCAGTACTTC. Translation: CASSGEPGGWSEQYF.

This clone appeared a single time. CDR3 amino acids: CASKTGAYSGNTIYF. In nucleotides, the CDR3 is TGCGCCAGCAAAACAGGGGCCTACTCTGGAAACACCATATATTTT. This sequence joins TRBV5-1 and TRBJ1-3, with TRBD1 identical over 7 bases. The V segment lost 6 bases and the J segment 0 bases; nucleotides outside the gene matches: 6. CDR1 is SGHRS, CDR2 YFSETQ, per germline. This CDR3 is 15 amino acids long.

The chain combines TRBV7-8 with TRBJ1-2, with a possible D match to TRBD1 (6 bases). V was trimmed by 1 base and J by 8 bases, leaving 8 bases between them. This CDR3 comprises 12 residues. Per germline, CDR1 SGHVS and CDR2 FQNEAQ. The CDR3 DNA reads TGTGCCAGCAGCTTAGGGACAGACGGCTACACCTTC. This codes for CASSLGTDGYTF.

CDR3 sequence: CASSLREAGNTGELFF. DNA of the CDR3: TGTGCCAGCAGCTTAAGGGAGGCGGGTAACACCGGGGAGCTGTTTTTT. V usage is TRBV11-3 and J usage is TRBJ2-2; D perhaps matches TRBD2 (6 bases). Trimming left V 2 bases short and J 2 bases short, with 12 bases between. Germline-derived CDR1 and CDR2 are SGHNT and YENEEA. This CDR3 is 16 amino acids long.

The V call is TRBV21-1, the J call TRBJ2-5; the table's D call, TRBD1, has no DNA check behind it. TRBV21-1 is annotated as a pseudogene. There are 18 residues in the CDR3. The CDR3 loop is CASRKQLSDRGDQETQYF. The CDR3 bases are TGTGCCAGCAGAAAGCAATTATCGGACAGGGGTGACCAAGAGACCCAGTACTTC.

This chain connects TRBV15 to TRBJ2-7, with a tentative D call TRBD2 (5 bases). CDR1 and CDR2 from the germline V gene are LNHNV and YYDKDF (reference sequence). Deletions cut 3 bases from V and 6 bases from J, with 24 bases between. The CDR3 consists of 17 residues. CDR3 loop: CATSRPSLGMGKVEQYF. CDR3 sequence (DNA): TGTGCCACCAGCAGGCCCTCACTAGGAATGGGGAAAGTCGAGCAGTACTTC.

This rearrangement joins TRBV5-1 to TRBJ2-7; tentatively, D is TRBD2 (6 bases). Germline CDR1 SGHRS, CDR2 YFSETQ. The CDR3 loop spans 15 amino acids. V lost 4 bases, J lost 6 bases, and 20 bases lay in between. The CDR3 loop reads CASSPGGSRLSEQYF. The CDR3, as DNA: TGCGCCAGCAGCCCAGGAGGGAGTAGACTCTCCGAGCAGTACTTC.

The CDR3: CASSSSGGTGELFF. The DNA of the CDR3 is TGTGCCAGCAGTTCTAGCGGGGGCACCGGGGAGCTGTTTTTT. The chain uses TRBV28 and TRBJ2-2, with 10 bases lining up with TRBD2. Germline CDR1 MDHEN, CDR2 SYDVKM. J gave up 4 bases and V 4 bases, and 0 bases lay outside the gene matches. The CDR3 sequence is 14 residues long.

The chain is built from TRBV19 and TRBJ2-4; 8 bases fit TRBD1. CDR3 length: 18 amino acids. Per germline, CDR1 LNHDA and CDR2 SQIVND (reference sequence). Unmatched junction bases numbered 11, after V lost 1 base and J lost 3 bases. CDR3 DNA sequence: TGTGCCAGTAGTATAGGTGGCTGGACAGGGCTGGACAAAAACATTCAGTACTTC. Translated, it gives CASSIGGWTGLDKNIQYF.

The chain couples TRBV5-1 to TRBJ2-5, with 14 bases that match TRBD2. Germline values: CDR1 SGHRS, CDR2 YFSETQ. The CDR3 contains 16 residues. The trim removed 4 bases at V and 5 bases at J, leaving 7 bases unmatched. The CDR3 reads CASSLGTSGSAETQYF. The CDR3 DNA reads TGCGCCAGCAGCCTCGGGACTAGCGGGAGCGCGGAGACCCAGTACTTC. Drawing the rest from reference TRBV5-1 and TRBJ2-5, the complete variable domain is KAGVTQTPRYLIKTRGQQVTLSCSPISGHRSVSWYQQTPGQGLQFLFEYFSETQRNKGNFPGRFSGRQFSNSRSEMNVSTLELGDSALYLCASSLGTSGSAETQYFGPGTRLLVL.

This clone was seen once. The rearrangement uses TRBV28 and TRBJ2-2, with D perhaps TRBD2 (5 bases). The CDR3 contains 13 residues. Trimming pared 7 bases from V and 7 bases from J, leaving 13 bases between. CDR1 MDHEN and CDR2 SYDVKM come from the germline V gene. The CDR3 is CASIGSFLGELFF. DNA for the CDR3: TGTGCCAGCATAGGGAGTTTCCTCGGGGAGCTGTTTTTT. The complete variable domain, with remaining parts taken from reference TRBV28 and TRBJ2-2, reads DVKVTQSSRYLVKRTGEKVFLECVQDMDHENMFWYRQDPGLGLRLIYFSYDVKMKEKGDIPEGYSVSREKKERFSLILESASTNQTSMYLCASIGSFLGELFFGEGSRLTVL.

This chain uses TRBV4-2 with TRBJ2-1; 9 bases agree with TRBD2. Germline CDR1 reads LGHNA; CDR2 reads YNFKEQ. With 0 bases clipped from V and 4 bases from J, the junction kept 4 bases outside the gene matches. This CDR3 contains 16 residues. Here the CDR3 reads CASSQDRREGYNEQFF. CDR3 in DNA: TGTGCCAGCAGCCAAGATAGGCGGGAGGGGTACAATGAGCAGTTCTTC.

This clone showed up just a few times. The chain links TRBV18 to TRBJ2-7; D gene ambiguous. The CDR3 spans 15 residues. The germline CDR1 and CDR2 sequences are KGHSH and LQKENI. V was cut by 6 bases and J by 0 bases, with 15 bases left in between. CDR3 sequence (DNA): TGTGCCAGCTCGAGAATGACGAGGAACTCCTACGAGCAGTACTTC. Amino acids: CASSRMTRNSYEQYF.

This chain joins TRBV4-2 and TRBJ2-7, with 12 bases matching TRBD2. The CDR3 has 16 amino acids. V lost 1 base and J lost 7; bases outside the gene matches: 8. The germline V gene encodes CDR1 LGHNA and CDR2 YNFKEQ. In nucleotides, the CDR3 is TGTGCCAGCAGCCAAGGACTAGCGGGAGTGGAACCAGAGCAGTACTTC. Amino acid sequence: CASSQGLAGVEPEQYF.

This clone is a singleton in its sample. The chain employs TRBV5-1 and TRBJ2-1; possibly TRBD1 for D (6 bases). Germline values: CDR1 SGHRS, CDR2 YFSETQ. CDR3 length: 15 residues. V was trimmed by 0 bases and J by 7 bases, leaving 14 bases between them. Here the CDR3 DNA reads TGCGCCAGCAGCTTGGTTCCAGGGGCCCATAATGAGCAGTTCTTC. The encoded protein is CASSLVPGAHNEQFF.

The rearrangement uses TRBV4-1 and TRBJ1-2; maybe TRBD1 (5 bases). The CDR3 sequence is 14 residues long. The germline gives CDR1 MGHRA, CDR2 YSYEKL. V lost 1 base and J lost 8, with 14 bases in between. The CDR3 DNA reads as TGCGCCAGCAGCCAAGTAGGAGGGGTAGGCGGCTACACCTTC. It translates to CASSQVGGVGGYTF.

The rearrangement links TRBV6-1 to TRBJ2-7; TRBD2 is a possible D gene (5 bases). The CDR3 runs to 12 residues. Germline-derived CDR1 and CDR2 are MNHNS and SASEGT. V shed 9 bases and J shed 2 bases, with 11 bases lying between them. CDR3 sequence reads: CASRTRPYEQYF. DNA of the CDR3: TGTGCCAGTAGAACTAGACCCTACGAGCAGTACTTC.

This chain's CDR3 is CASSLRELNSNQPQHF. In DNA form, the CDR3 reads TGTGCCAGCAGCTTACGGGAGCTTAATAGCAATCAGCCCCAGCATTTT. This chain connects TRBV7-8 to TRBJ1-5; no definite D call. The germline V gene encodes CDR1 SGHVS and CDR2 FQNEAQ. Trimming took 2 bases from V and 0 from J, leaving 11 bases between them. The CDR3 has 16 amino acids.

The V gene is TRBV7-9, the J gene TRBJ1-4; D gene unclear. The V end was cut by 4 bases, the J end by 0 bases, with 21 bases between. CDR3 length: 19 amino acids. In germline, CDR1 is SEHNR, CDR2 FQNEAQ (reference sequence). The CDR3 sequence: CASSSSLGRNKATNEKLFF. DNA of the CDR3: TGTGCCAGCAGCTCGAGTCTCGGGAGAAATAAAGCAACTAATGAAAAACTGTTTTTT.

The chain combines TRBV7-2 with TRBJ2-7; 7 nucleotides match TRBD2. The V gene's germline CDR1 is SGHTA and CDR2 FQGNSA. There are 15 residues in the CDR3. Unmatched junction bases numbered 11, after V lost 5 bases and J lost 4 bases. DNA of the CDR3: TGTGCCAGCAGCCTATCCGGGACTACCGGGTACGAGCAGTACTTC. Residues: CASSLSGTTGYEQYF.

V gene TRBV7-8 combines with J gene TRBJ2-3, with TRBD2 matching 9 bases. V was clipped by 3 bases and J by 1 base; unmatched bases: 2. CDR3 length: 15 residues. Per the germline V gene, CDR1 is SGHVS and CDR2 is FQNEAQ. The CDR3 DNA reads as TGTGCCAGCAGCTTTAGCGGGAGCGGCACAGATACGCAGTATTTT. Protein: CASSFSGSGTDTQYF.

The rearrangement joins TRBV4-1 to TRBJ2-7, with 8 bases fitting TRBD1. This CDR3 contains 15 residues. Germline V gene sequence: CDR1 MGHRA, CDR2 YSYEKL. The trim removed 1 base at V and 2 bases at J, leaving 4 bases unmatched. CDR3 protein: CASSQGGQATYEQYF. DNA for the CDR3: TGCGCCAGCAGCCAAGGGGGACAGGCAACCTACGAGCAGTACTTC.